Listed below are T cell receptor beta chains from one sample, sequenced in a study of blood T cell repertoires in COVID-19. Profiled with immunoSEQ multiplex PCR; TCRdb holds only in-frame clones, not every one. Here the sample spans 130,000 or so clones, approximately 88% being singletons. The sequenced sample consisted of peripheral blood. The receptor source for this set is a man between 60 and 70 years old with acute or convalescent COVID-19. The CDR3 runs from the conserved cysteine through the conserved F or W. D genes are given only for firm matches. Part of the rows lack a size; the others show once, few, many or a class for expanded clones.

d_gene: TRBD2; v_gene: TRBV7-3; abundance: once; j_gene: TRBJ2-3; CDR3nt: TGTGCCAGCAGCTTAACAAGCGGGGGGGCCTGGAATACGCAGTATTTT; CDR3aa: CASSLTSGGAWNTQYF
d_gene: TRBD2; v_gene: TRBV7-9; abundance: NA; j_gene: TRBJ2-3; CDR3nt: TGTGCCAGCAGCTTTCGGGTAGCGGGAGGAAGGACAGATACGCAGTATTTT; CDR3aa: CASSFRVAGGRTDTQYF
d_gene: NA; v_gene: TRBV10-2; abundance: NA; j_gene: TRBJ1-5; CDR3nt: TGCGCCAGCAGTGTGGCAGGGTCGCAGCCCCAGCATTTT; CDR3aa: CASSVAGSQPQHF
d_gene: TRBD1; v_gene: TRBV7-9; abundance: once; j_gene: TRBJ2-5; CDR3nt: TGTGCCAGCAGCGGAACAGGGGGCCGGGAGACCCAGTACTTC; CDR3aa: CASSGTGGRETQYF
d_gene: NA; v_gene: TRBV5-6; abundance: NA; j_gene: TRBJ2-7; CDR3nt: TGTGCCAGCAGCTTGGTCGCAGGGGTCAACTCCTACGAGCAGTACTTC; CDR3aa: CASSLVAGVNSYEQYF
d_gene: NA; v_gene: TRBV28; abundance: few; j_gene: TRBJ2-5; CDR3nt: TGTGCCAGCTTGGGGGGCGGGGGACCTCAAGAGACCCAGTACTTC; CDR3aa: CASLGGGGPQETQYF
d_gene: TRBD2; v_gene: TRBV10-3; abundance: NA; j_gene: TRBJ2-1; CDR3nt: TGTGCCATCAGCCCGCTAGCGGGGGGAACCCCTGGTGAGCAGTTCTTC; CDR3aa: CAISPLAGGTPGEQFF
d_gene: NA; v_gene: TRBV3-1/TRBV3-2; abundance: NA; j_gene: TRBJ1-3; CDR3nt: TGTGCCAGCAGCCAAGCGGGCGGGACTGCTGGAAACACCATATATTTT; CDR3aa: CASSQAGGTAGNTIYF
d_gene: TRBD1; v_gene: TRBV5-1; abundance: NA; j_gene: TRBJ2-3; CDR3nt: TGCGCCAGCAGACGGGACAGCACCACAGATACGCAGTATTTT; CDR3aa: CASRRDSTTDTQYF
d_gene: NA; v_gene: TRBV11-1; abundance: NA; j_gene: TRBJ2-7; CDR3nt: TGTGCCAGCAGCCAACCCCCCTCTACGGAGCAGTACTTC; CDR3aa: CASSQPPSTEQYF
d_gene: NA; v_gene: TRBV6-5; abundance: NA; j_gene: TRBJ1-1; CDR3nt: TGTGCCAGCAGCAGGGGACGGGACACTGAAGCTTTCTTT; CDR3aa: CASSRGRDTEAFF
d_gene: NA; v_gene: TRBV5-1; abundance: NA; j_gene: TRBJ1-3; CDR3nt: TGCGCCAGCAGCTTCAGCTCTGGAAACACCATATATTTT; CDR3aa: CASSFSSGNTIYF
d_gene: TRBD2; v_gene: TRBV5-1; abundance: NA; j_gene: TRBJ2-3; CDR3nt: TGCGCCAGCAGCTTGACGGCGGGAGCCACAGATACGCAGTATTTT; CDR3aa: CASSLTAGATDTQYF
d_gene: TRBD1; v_gene: TRBV2; abundance: NA; j_gene: TRBJ1-4; CDR3nt: TGTGCCAGCAGTGAATTTAGAGGACAGGGAAAGGATGAAAAACTGTTTTTT; CDR3aa: CASSEFRGQGKDEKLFF
d_gene: NA; v_gene: TRBV7-9; abundance: NA; j_gene: TRBJ2-7; CDR3nt: TGTGCCAGCAGCTTAACCGGGGGATACGAGCAGTACTTC; CDR3aa: CASSLTGGYEQYF
d_gene: TRBD1; v_gene: TRBV29-1; abundance: NA; j_gene: TRBJ1-2; CDR3nt: TGCAGCGACGGTGGACAGGGGGTTTTCGGCTACACCTTC; CDR3aa: CSDGGQGVFGYTF
d_gene: TRBD1; v_gene: TRBV19; abundance: NA; j_gene: TRBJ1-4; CDR3nt: TGTGCCAGTAGTATACCGGGCAGGGGGGAAACTAATGAAAAACTGTTTTTT; CDR3aa: CASSIPGRGETNEKLFF
d_gene: NA; v_gene: TRBV3-1/TRBV3-2; abundance: once; j_gene: TRBJ1-3; CDR3nt: TGTGCCAGCAGCCCGACAGTCTCTGGAAACACCATATATTTT; CDR3aa: CASSPTVSGNTIYF
d_gene: NA; v_gene: TRBV21-1; abundance: NA; j_gene: TRBJ1-3; CDR3nt: TGTGCCAGCCCTAAGTCGGGAACTCGGGCGGGAAACACCATATATTTT; CDR3aa: CASPKSGTRAGNTIYF
d_gene: NA; v_gene: TRBV19; abundance: few; j_gene: TRBJ1-1; CDR3nt: TGTGCCAGTAGGACCCTAACAGGGTCAGGCACTGAAGCTTTCTTT; CDR3aa: CASRTLTGSGTEAFF
d_gene: TRBD1; v_gene: TRBV2; abundance: NA; j_gene: TRBJ1-4; CDR3nt: TGTGCCAGCAGTGACGGGACAGCTAATGAAAAACTGTTTTTT; CDR3aa: CASSDGTANEKLFF
d_gene: TRBD2; v_gene: TRBV12-5; abundance: NA; j_gene: TRBJ2-5; CDR3nt: TGTGCTAGTGGTTTTGGTAGCGGGTGGATTGAGACCCAGTACTTC; CDR3aa: CASGFGSGWIETQYF
d_gene: NA; v_gene: TRBV5-1; abundance: NA; j_gene: TRBJ1-3; CDR3nt: TGCGCCAGCGCCCTAGACTCTGGAAACACCATATATTTT; CDR3aa: CASALDSGNTIYF
d_gene: NA; v_gene: TRBV5-1; abundance: NA; j_gene: TRBJ1-3; CDR3nt: TGCGCCAGCAGCTTGGGGCCCGAGGGAGGAAACACCATATATTTT; CDR3aa: CASSLGPEGGNTIYF
d_gene: TRBD1; v_gene: TRBV6-5; abundance: NA; j_gene: TRBJ1-6; CDR3nt: TGTGCCAGCAGTTACGGGACAGGGGGCACCCGACCCCTCCACTTT; CDR3aa: CASSYGTGGTRPLHF
d_gene: NA; v_gene: TRBV27; abundance: once; j_gene: TRBJ2-6; CDR3nt: TGTGCCAGCAGTTACTTAGCTTCCCTTTCAGGGGCCAACGTCCTGACTTTC; CDR3aa: CASSYLASLSGANVLTF
d_gene: TRBD1; v_gene: TRBV7-9; abundance: NA; j_gene: TRBJ2-7; CDR3nt: TGTGCCAGCAGCTTAGCGGGACAGACTTCGTGGTACTTC; CDR3aa: CASSLAGQTSWYF
d_gene: TRBD1; v_gene: TRBV29-1; abundance: NA; j_gene: TRBJ2-3; CDR3nt: TGCAGCGTTCACAGGGGGTCACTAGGAGATACGCAGTATTTT; CDR3aa: CSVHRGSLGDTQYF
d_gene: TRBD1; v_gene: TRBV5-1; abundance: NA; j_gene: TRBJ1-6; CDR3nt: TGCGCCAGCAGCTTGGGACGGGACAGGGTTAATTCACCCCTCCACTTT; CDR3aa: CASSLGRDRVNSPLHF
d_gene: NA; v_gene: TRBV9; abundance: NA; j_gene: TRBJ1-2; CDR3nt: TGTGCCAGCAGCGTAGGGGAGACCTATGGCTACACCTTC; CDR3aa: CASSVGETYGYTF
d_gene: NA; v_gene: TRBV11-3; abundance: NA; j_gene: TRBJ2-3; CDR3nt: TGTGCCAGCAGCGCTACAGGGACAGATACGCAGTATTTT; CDR3aa: CASSATGTDTQYF
d_gene: TRBD2; v_gene: TRBV7-6; abundance: NA; j_gene: TRBJ2-2; CDR3nt: TGTGCCAGCTCAAAATTCGGTAGGGAGGGCGGGAGGAGCACCGGGGAGCTGTTTTTT; CDR3aa: CASSKFGREGGRSTGELFF
d_gene: NA; v_gene: TRBV18; abundance: NA; j_gene: TRBJ2-3; CDR3nt: TGTGCCAGCTCTCCCTCGGGCACAGATACGCAGTATTTT; CDR3aa: CASSPSGTDTQYF
d_gene: TRBD2; v_gene: TRBV20-1; abundance: few; j_gene: TRBJ2-5; CDR3nt: TGCAGTGCTAGTAAGGCTAGCGGGCGGCAGACCCAGTACTTC; CDR3aa: CSASKASGRQTQYF
d_gene: TRBD2; v_gene: TRBV7-2; abundance: NA; j_gene: TRBJ2-2; CDR3nt: TGTGCCAGCAGCTTATTAGCGGGGGACCCTGGATGGACCGGGGAGCTGTTTTTT; CDR3aa: CASSLLAGDPGWTGELFF
d_gene: NA; v_gene: TRBV5-1; abundance: once; j_gene: TRBJ2-7; CDR3nt: TGCGCCAGCAGCTTGTCTGGCAATTCCTACGAGCAGTACTTC; CDR3aa: CASSLSGNSYEQYF
d_gene: NA; v_gene: TRBV12-3/TRBV12-4; abundance: NA; j_gene: TRBJ2-2; CDR3nt: TGTGCCAGCAGACCCTCAGTGGCCGGGGAGCTGTTTTTT; CDR3aa: CASRPSVAGELFF
d_gene: TRBD2; v_gene: TRBV18; abundance: few; j_gene: TRBJ2-7; CDR3nt: TGTGCCAGCTGGGAGGGCGGGAGCGAGCAGTACTTC; CDR3aa: CASWEGGSEQYF
d_gene: NA; v_gene: TRBV6-5; abundance: NA; j_gene: TRBJ2-1; CDR3nt: TGTGCCAGCAGTTCACAGGGTCTTGGGAATGAGCAGTTCTTC; CDR3aa: CASSSQGLGNEQFF
d_gene: TRBD2; v_gene: TRBV19; abundance: NA; j_gene: TRBJ2-3; CDR3nt: TGTGCCAGTAGTCCAAGCGGGAGGGCCGGCACAGATACGCAGTATTTT; CDR3aa: CASSPSGRAGTDTQYF
d_gene: NA; v_gene: TRBV5-4; abundance: few; j_gene: TRBJ1-4; CDR3nt: TGTGCCAGCAGCTTGGTGGAGGGTGAAAAACTGTTTTTT; CDR3aa: CASSLVEGEKLFF
d_gene: TRBD1; v_gene: TRBV29-1; abundance: NA; j_gene: TRBJ1-2; CDR3nt: TGCAGCGTATCAGGACAGGGAAACTATGGCTACACCTTC; CDR3aa: CSVSGQGNYGYTF
d_gene: TRBD2; v_gene: TRBV9; abundance: NA; j_gene: TRBJ2-7; CDR3nt: TGTGCCAGCAGCGTAGCTGCCAGCGGGAGACCCTACGAGCAGTACTTC; CDR3aa: CASSVAASGRPYEQYF
d_gene: NA; v_gene: TRBV2; abundance: NA; j_gene: TRBJ2-7; CDR3nt: TGTGCCAGCAGTTCGCAGGGCTACGAGCAGTACTTC; CDR3aa: CASSSQGYEQYF
d_gene: TRBD1; v_gene: TRBV7-8; abundance: NA; j_gene: TRBJ1-2; CDR3nt: TGTGCCAGCAGCGCAGCAAGACAGGGCGGCTATGGCTACACCTTC; CDR3aa: CASSAARQGGYGYTF
d_gene: TRBD1; v_gene: TRBV6-5; abundance: NA; j_gene: TRBJ1-4; CDR3nt: TGTGCCAGCGAAGGACAGGGGAATAATGAAAAACTGTTTTTT; CDR3aa: CASEGQGNNEKLFF
d_gene: TRBD1; v_gene: TRBV3-1/TRBV3-2; abundance: NA; j_gene: TRBJ2-5; CDR3nt: TGTGCCAGCAGCCATGGGGGACAGGGGGCTCGGGGTTCCCAAGAGACCCAGTACTTC; CDR3aa: CASSHGGQGARGSQETQYF
d_gene: TRBD1; v_gene: TRBV29-1; abundance: NA; j_gene: TRBJ1-1; CDR3nt: TGCAGCGTCCGACGTGGAGGACAGGGCATGAACACTGAAGCTTTCTTT; CDR3aa: CSVRRGGQGMNTEAFF
d_gene: TRBD2; v_gene: TRBV24-1; abundance: NA; j_gene: TRBJ2-5; CDR3nt: TGTGCCACCAGTGTTGCGGGAGGGCCGACGGAGACCCAGTACTTC; CDR3aa: CATSVAGGPTETQYF
d_gene: TRBD1; v_gene: TRBV24-1; abundance: NA; j_gene: TRBJ2-2; CDR3nt: TGTGCCACCAGTGATCAACAGGGGGCCGAGCTGTTTTTT; CDR3aa: CATSDQQGAELFF
d_gene: NA; v_gene: TRBV10-2; abundance: once; j_gene: TRBJ2-4; CDR3nt: TGCGCCAGCAGTGGACAGATAGAAAACATTCAGTACTTC; CDR3aa: CASSGQIENIQYF
d_gene: TRBD2; v_gene: TRBV20-1; abundance: many; j_gene: TRBJ2-1; CDR3nt: TGCAGTGCTAGTCTAGCGGGGTCCTACAATGAGCAGTTCTTC; CDR3aa: CSASLAGSYNEQFF
d_gene: TRBD2; v_gene: TRBV27; abundance: few; j_gene: TRBJ2-3; CDR3nt: TGTGCCAGCAGTTTCGGAGCGGGAGAAAACACAGATACGCAGTATTTT; CDR3aa: CASSFGAGENTDTQYF
d_gene: NA; v_gene: TRBV5-1; abundance: NA; j_gene: TRBJ1-2; CDR3nt: TGCGCCAGCAGCTCACAGGGAAACGGCTACACCTTC; CDR3aa: CASSSQGNGYTF
d_gene: TRBD2; v_gene: TRBV30; abundance: NA; j_gene: TRBJ2-5; CDR3nt: TGTGCCGGGACCCCGGGAGGAGAGACCCAGTACTTC; CDR3aa: CAGTPGGETQYF